A selection of T cell receptor beta chains follows, all from one sample in a study of T cells in Graves' hyperthyroidism and ophthalmopathy. In TCRdb, the multiplex PCR reads were re-called with MiXCR into one record per CDR3 protein. Of hundreds of thousands of distinct CDR3 sequences in the sample, about 14% are singletons; the top ten hold roughly an eighth. Source material: blood. The receptor set was obtained from a woman in her forties or fifties with Graves' ophthalmopathy. The conserved cysteine and the conserved F or W are not part of the CDR3 here. Clone size is given for some rows only: seen once, a few or many times, or a class if the clone is expanded.

v_call: TRBV18; clone_size: many; j_call: TRBJ2-5; cdr3_aa: ASSLRQGAGPEGETQY
v_call: TRBV19; clone_size: few; j_call: TRBJ1-5; cdr3_aa: ASSREQGFSNQPQH
v_call: TRBV29-1; clone_size: .; j_call: TRBJ2-2; cdr3_aa: SVVTSGRARELF
v_call: TRBV5-1; clone_size: many; j_call: TRBJ2-1; cdr3_aa: ASSSLGSGRFSEQF
v_call: TRBV6-4; clone_size: few; j_call: TRBJ2-2; cdr3_aa: ASSHAQGANTGELF
v_call: TRBV20-1; clone_size: many; j_call: TRBJ2-3; cdr3_aa: SPGPGGADTQY
v_call: TRBV6-2/TRBV6-3; clone_size: .; j_call: TRBJ2-2; cdr3_aa: ASSSRSMAGELF
v_call: TRBV20-1; clone_size: many; j_call: TRBJ2-3; cdr3_aa: SAREGGPSTDTQY
v_call: TRBV12-3/TRBV12-4; clone_size: .; j_call: TRBJ2-1; cdr3_aa: ASRLAGVKSRNEQF
v_call: TRBV20-1; clone_size: few; j_call: TRBJ1-1; cdr3_aa: SARGDTEAF
v_call: TRBV30; clone_size: few; j_call: TRBJ2-3; cdr3_aa: AWSLTSGGGTDTQY
v_call: TRBV28; clone_size: few; j_call: TRBJ1-4; cdr3_aa: AIRDSLNEKLF
v_call: TRBV14; clone_size: .; j_call: TRBJ2-3; cdr3_aa: ASSQTSGRGDTQY
v_call: TRBV28; clone_size: many; j_call: TRBJ2-7; cdr3_aa: ASSRGQGNEQY
v_call: TRBV7-3; clone_size: many; j_call: TRBJ2-1; cdr3_aa: ASSLIGAGGEQF
v_call: TRBV28; clone_size: many; j_call: TRBJ2-2; cdr3_aa: ASSPNAGGNFGELF
v_call: TRBV7-9; clone_size: many; j_call: TRBJ1-1; cdr3_aa: ASSLSLTQAF
v_call: TRBV28; clone_size: .; j_call: TRBJ2-5; cdr3_aa: DSSSNYQY
v_call: TRBV28; clone_size: many; j_call: TRBJ2-1; cdr3_aa: ASSLGQFSHPSYNEQF
v_call: TRBV20-1; clone_size: many; j_call: TRBJ2-3; cdr3_aa: SAKIGTRADTQY
v_call: TRBV12-5; clone_size: many; j_call: TRBJ2-7; cdr3_aa: ASGLSSPYEQY
v_call: TRBV20-1; clone_size: many; j_call: TRBJ1-1; cdr3_aa: SAMGQPGEAF
v_call: TRBV10-3; clone_size: .; j_call: TRBJ2-7; cdr3_aa: ATNRGRGAYEQY
v_call: TRBV9; clone_size: .; j_call: TRBJ2-5; cdr3_aa: ASSNLLAGDQETQY
v_call: TRBV11-2; clone_size: many; j_call: TRBJ2-1; cdr3_aa: ASSLLLWGPDINEQF
v_call: TRBV28; clone_size: many; j_call: TRBJ2-5; cdr3_aa: ASSPTNGQGIAGTQY
v_call: TRBV2; clone_size: many; j_call: TRBJ2-7; cdr3_aa: ASTRGRVREQY
v_call: TRBV7-3; clone_size: .; j_call: TRBJ2-1; cdr3_aa: ASSTGTSHSNEQF
v_call: TRBV28; clone_size: many; j_call: TRBJ2-7; cdr3_aa: ASSLVGRGREQY
v_call: TRBV28; clone_size: many; j_call: TRBJ2-7; cdr3_aa: ASTLPRGTSGRSDEQY
v_call: TRBV7-8; clone_size: .; j_call: TRBJ2-2; cdr3_aa: ASRGRGETYNTGELF
v_call: TRBV20-1; clone_size: many; j_call: TRBJ2-4; cdr3_aa: SARASVAKNIQY
v_call: TRBV5-6; clone_size: .; j_call: TRBJ2-5; cdr3_aa: ASSLVGGSGETQY
v_call: TRBV10-3; clone_size: many; j_call: TRBJ2-5; cdr3_aa: AIRGTSGSEETQY
v_call: TRBV7-8; clone_size: many; j_call: TRBJ2-7; cdr3_aa: ASSRAVGGQYEQY
v_call: TRBV24-1; clone_size: many; j_call: TRBJ2-1; cdr3_aa: ATSDSDPTYYNEQF
v_call: TRBV7-9; clone_size: .; j_call: TRBJ1-5; cdr3_aa: ASSALGQDSNQPQH
v_call: TRBV28; clone_size: .; j_call: TRBJ2-7; cdr3_aa: ASSGPGLAGGPMDEQY
v_call: TRBV12-3/TRBV12-4; clone_size: many; j_call: TRBJ2-7; cdr3_aa: ASSSPSEYEQY
v_call: TRBV10-3; clone_size: .; j_call: TRBJ2-5; cdr3_aa: AAKGGSEETQY
v_call: TRBV18; clone_size: few; j_call: TRBJ2-1; cdr3_aa: ASSRLGGEQF